Listed below are T cell receptor beta chains from one sample, sequenced in a study of response to subunit inactivated influenza vaccine. TCRdb independently ran MiXCR on the RT-PCR reads; one entry per CDR3 protein. The table includes some 570,000 distinct CDR3 sequences, approximately 10% detected once. The data were also submitted as part of a second study, on T cells expressing NK-cell markers.

The sequencing used PBMCs from blood, collected on the day of vaccination. These receptors were obtained from a man aged 50 to 60 who received an inactivated influenza vaccine. Both conserved end residues are part of each CDR3. The D gene is left open where the match is weak. A clone size is listed for some rows: how often the clone was seen (once, few, many), or a class if it is expanded.

clone_size: few; j_call: TRBJ2-1; v_call: TRBV4-1; d_call: TRBD1; cdr3_aa: CASSQVGTGSDEQFF; cdr3_nt: TGCGCCAGCAGCCAAGTGGGGACAGGGAGCGATGAGCAGTTCTTC
clone_size: many; j_call: TRBJ2-1; v_call: TRBV18; d_call: TRBD1; cdr3_aa: CASSPRDRGWHEQFF; cdr3_nt: TGTGCCAGCTCACCCCGGGACAGGGGGTGGCATGAGCAGTTCTTC
clone_size: .; j_call: TRBJ2-5; v_call: TRBV5-6; d_call: .; cdr3_aa: CASSSGRRFQETQYF; cdr3_nt: TGTGCCAGCAGCTCGGGACGGCGATTCCAAGAGACCCAGTACTTC
clone_size: many; j_call: TRBJ2-1; v_call: TRBV24-1; d_call: TRBD2; cdr3_aa: CATSDPGTSGGARNEQFF; cdr3_nt: TGTGCCACCAGTGATCCCGGGACTAGCGGGGGGGCCCGCAATGAGCAGTTCTTC
clone_size: few; j_call: TRBJ1-2; v_call: TRBV18; d_call: .; cdr3_aa: CASSQTGLEYGYTF; cdr3_nt: TGTGCCAGCTCACAAACAGGGTTGGAGTATGGCTACACCTTC
clone_size: few; j_call: TRBJ2-2; v_call: TRBV28; d_call: .; cdr3_aa: CASSLLVPNTGELFF; cdr3_nt: TGTGCCAGCAGTTTATTAGTCCCGAACACCGGGGAGCTGTTTTTT
clone_size: .; j_call: TRBJ2-1; v_call: TRBV5-1; d_call: .; cdr3_aa: CASSPRGREGSEQFF; cdr3_nt: TGCGCCAGCAGCCCCAGGGGGCGGGAGGGTTCCGAGCAGTTCTTC
clone_size: .; j_call: TRBJ2-2; v_call: TRBV9; d_call: .; cdr3_aa: CASSVVVDTGELFF; cdr3_nt: TGTGCCAGCAGCGTAGTGGTTGACACCGGGGAGCTGTTTTTT
clone_size: .; j_call: TRBJ1-1; v_call: TRBV6-5; d_call: .; cdr3_aa: CASSYSYQTNTEAFF; cdr3_nt: TGTGCCAGCAGTTACTCATACCAAACGAACACTGAAGCTTTCTTT
clone_size: many; j_call: TRBJ2-3; v_call: TRBV5-1; d_call: .; cdr3_aa: CASSLTGRGTDTQYF; cdr3_nt: TGCGCCAGCAGCTTGACAGGGAGGGGAACAGATACGCAGTATTTT
clone_size: .; j_call: TRBJ2-1; v_call: TRBV20-1; d_call: TRBD2; cdr3_aa: CSATSTSVVSNEQFF; cdr3_nt: TGCAGTGCCACCTCGACTAGCGTCGTTTCCAATGAGCAGTTCTTC
clone_size: .; j_call: TRBJ2-3; v_call: TRBV29-1; d_call: TRBD2; cdr3_aa: CSVRGSASGRADTQYF; cdr3_nt: TGCAGCGTAAGGGGGTCGGCTAGCGGGAGGGCAGATACGCAGTATTTT
clone_size: .; j_call: TRBJ2-7; v_call: TRBV9; d_call: .; cdr3_aa: CASSVGWRQNYEQYF; cdr3_nt: TGTGCCAGCAGCGTTGGGTGGAGGCAGAACTACGAGCAGTACTTC
clone_size: .; j_call: TRBJ2-1; v_call: TRBV5-1; d_call: TRBD2; cdr3_aa: CASSASLAGDSYNEQFF; cdr3_nt: TGCGCCAGCAGCGCATCACTAGCGGGAGACTCCTACAATGAGCAGTTCTTC
clone_size: .; j_call: TRBJ2-7; v_call: TRBV6-5; d_call: TRBD1; cdr3_aa: CASSYNTLTGGGYELYF; cdr3_nt: TGTGCCAGCAGTTACAATACCCTAACAGGGGGCGGGTACGAGCTGTACTTC
clone_size: .; j_call: TRBJ2-7; v_call: TRBV6-2/TRBV6-3; d_call: .; cdr3_aa: CASSYSKVPGSYEQYF; cdr3_nt: TGTGCCAGCAGTTACTCGAAAGTCCCCGGGAGCTACGAGCAGTACTTC
clone_size: few; j_call: TRBJ1-1; v_call: TRBV30; d_call: TRBD1; cdr3_aa: CAWSSTGDTEAFF; cdr3_nt: TGTGCCTGGAGTTCGACAGGGGACACTGAAGCTTTCTTT
clone_size: few; j_call: TRBJ1-4; v_call: TRBV10-2; d_call: TRBD1; cdr3_aa: CASSEQGSLNEKLFF; cdr3_nt: TGCGCCAGCAGTGAACAGGGGAGCCTTAATGAAAAACTGTTTTTT
clone_size: few; j_call: TRBJ2-2; v_call: TRBV7-2; d_call: .; cdr3_aa: CASSTEAGRTGELFF; cdr3_nt: TGTGCCAGCAGCACCGAGGCTGGGAGAACCGGGGAGCTGTTTTTT
clone_size: .; j_call: TRBJ2-7; v_call: TRBV7-6; d_call: .; cdr3_aa: CASSLVLGGTYEQYF; cdr3_nt: TGTGCCAGCAGCTTAGTCTTGGGCGGGACCTACGAGCAGTACTTC
clone_size: .; j_call: TRBJ2-7; v_call: TRBV3-1; d_call: TRBD2; cdr3_aa: CASSQNGGGLGYEQYF; cdr3_nt: TGTGCCAGCAGCCAAAACGGCGGGGGGCTGGGCTACGAGCAGTACTTC
clone_size: many; j_call: TRBJ2-7; v_call: TRBV25-1; d_call: .; cdr3_aa: CASSAQISYEQYF; cdr3_nt: TGTGCCAGCAGTGCACAAATCAGCTACGAGCAGTACTTC
clone_size: few; j_call: TRBJ2-1; v_call: TRBV13; d_call: TRBD1; cdr3_aa: CASSAYGTALPNEQFF; cdr3_nt: TGTGCCAGCAGCGCGTACGGGACAGCCCTCCCCAATGAGCAGTTCTTC
clone_size: few; j_call: TRBJ2-7; v_call: TRBV20-1; d_call: .; cdr3_aa: CSARDPGLMSYEQYF; cdr3_nt: TGCAGTGCTAGGGACCCGGGACTTATGTCCTACGAGCAGTACTTC
clone_size: .; j_call: TRBJ1-5; v_call: TRBV27; d_call: .; cdr3_aa: CASSPSWGNQPQHF; cdr3_nt: TGTGCCAGCAGTCCCTCGTGGGGCAATCAGCCCCAGCATTTT
clone_size: .; j_call: TRBJ2-7; v_call: TRBV25-1; d_call: .; cdr3_aa: CASSEIGQQYF; cdr3_nt: TGTGCCAGCAGTGAAATCGGACAGCAGTACTTC
clone_size: few; j_call: TRBJ2-1; v_call: TRBV7-9; d_call: .; cdr3_aa: CASSTDNNEQFF; cdr3_nt: TGTGCCAGCAGTACGGACAACAATGAGCAGTTCTTC
clone_size: .; j_call: TRBJ2-7; v_call: TRBV5-1; d_call: TRBD1; cdr3_aa: CASNHPGQGSEQYF; cdr3_nt: TGCGCCAGCAACCACCCGGGACAGGGAAGCGAGCAGTACTTC
clone_size: few; j_call: TRBJ2-3; v_call: TRBV5-1; d_call: TRBD2; cdr3_aa: CASSPRRAGNTDTQYF; cdr3_nt: TGCGCCAGCAGCCCCAGACGAGCGGGAAACACAGATACGCAGTATTTT
clone_size: many; j_call: TRBJ2-2; v_call: TRBV30; d_call: .; cdr3_aa: CAWRDGASRANTGELFF; cdr3_nt: TGTGCCTGGAGAGATGGGGCGTCCCGCGCGAACACCGGGGAGCTGTTTTTT
clone_size: few; j_call: TRBJ2-7; v_call: TRBV12-3/TRBV12-4; d_call: TRBD1; cdr3_aa: CASSDRDRETYEQYF; cdr3_nt: TGTGCCAGCAGCGACCGGGACAGGGAAACCTACGAGCAGTACTTC
clone_size: many; j_call: TRBJ2-2; v_call: TRBV28; d_call: .; cdr3_aa: CASSLSGRGTGELFF; cdr3_nt: TGTGCCAGCAGTTTATCGGGCAGGGGCACCGGGGAGCTGTTTTTT
clone_size: few; j_call: TRBJ2-7; v_call: TRBV5-1; d_call: .; cdr3_aa: CASSLYDYAYEQYF; cdr3_nt: TGCGCCAGCAGCTTGTACGATTATGCCTACGAGCAGTACTTC
clone_size: .; j_call: TRBJ1-2; v_call: TRBV7-2; d_call: TRBD1; cdr3_aa: CASSRRMDREVDF; cdr3_nt: TGTGCCAGCAGCAGGAGAATGGACAGGGAGGTTGATTTC
clone_size: once; j_call: TRBJ1-2; v_call: TRBV11-2; d_call: .; cdr3_aa: CASSLVSDYGYTF; cdr3_nt: TGTGCCAGCAGCTTAGTGTCGGACTATGGCTACACCTTC
clone_size: many; j_call: TRBJ1-6; v_call: TRBV10-2; d_call: .; cdr3_aa: CASNRGPNSPLHF; cdr3_nt: TGCGCCAGCAATAGGGGCCCTAATTCACCCCTCCACTTT
clone_size: few; j_call: TRBJ1-1; v_call: TRBV12-3/TRBV12-4; d_call: .; cdr3_aa: CASSWAGGATEAFF; cdr3_nt: TGTGCCAGCAGTTGGGCTGGGGGGGCCACTGAAGCTTTCTTT
clone_size: many; j_call: TRBJ2-3; v_call: TRBV12-3/TRBV12-4; d_call: TRBD2; cdr3_aa: CASSSLAGAQYF; cdr3_nt: TGTGCCAGCAGTTCCCTAGCGGGGGCGCAGTATTTT
clone_size: hyperexpanded; j_call: TRBJ2-7; v_call: TRBV6-2/TRBV6-3; d_call: .; cdr3_aa: CASSPNIGEQYF; cdr3_nt: TGTGCCAGCAGTCCAAACATCGGGGAGCAGTACTTC
clone_size: few; j_call: TRBJ2-5; v_call: TRBV7-9; d_call: TRBD1; cdr3_aa: CASTQEPVDRVLATQYF; cdr3_nt: TGTGCCAGCACCCAAGAGCCTGTTGACAGGGTGTTGGCGACCCAGTACTTC
clone_size: .; j_call: TRBJ2-7; v_call: TRBV6-5; d_call: .; cdr3_aa: CASSSGHPKAGYEQYF; cdr3_nt: TGTGCCAGCAGTTCGGGACATCCGAAAGCTGGATACGAGCAGTACTTC
clone_size: .; j_call: TRBJ2-7; v_call: TRBV20-1; d_call: TRBD1; cdr3_aa: CSARDGRQGAHEQYF; cdr3_nt: TGCAGTGCTAGAGATGGGCGACAGGGGGCTCACGAGCAGTACTTC
clone_size: few; j_call: TRBJ1-2; v_call: TRBV24-1; d_call: TRBD1; cdr3_aa: CATSETGTGSYGYTF; cdr3_nt: TGTGCCACCAGTGAAACCGGGACAGGGAGCTATGGCTACACCTTC
clone_size: .; j_call: TRBJ2-4; v_call: TRBV12-3/TRBV12-4; d_call: .; cdr3_aa: CASSGFWAGWNIQYF; cdr3_nt: TGTGCCAGCAGTGGTTTCTGGGCGGGATGGAACATTCAGTACTTC
clone_size: .; j_call: TRBJ1-1; v_call: TRBV5-1; d_call: TRBD1; cdr3_aa: CASSVRQGMGTEAFF; cdr3_nt: TGCGCCAGCAGCGTCAGACAGGGTATGGGGACTGAAGCTTTCTTT
clone_size: .; j_call: TRBJ1-5; v_call: TRBV12-3/TRBV12-4; d_call: TRBD1; cdr3_aa: CATAAGTGVKQPQHF; cdr3_nt: TGTGCCACCGCGGCTGGGACAGGGGTCAAGCAGCCCCAGCATTTT
clone_size: few; j_call: TRBJ2-7; v_call: TRBV30; d_call: TRBD1; cdr3_aa: CAWTRTGALYEQYF; cdr3_nt: TGTGCCTGGACCAGGACAGGGGCACTCTACGAGCAGTACTTC
clone_size: many; j_call: TRBJ2-2; v_call: TRBV7-7; d_call: .; cdr3_aa: CASSLSPGAAGTGELFF; cdr3_nt: TGTGCCAGCAGCCTATCCCCAGGGGCGGCGGGCACCGGGGAGCTGTTTTTT
clone_size: few; j_call: TRBJ2-5; v_call: TRBV6-1; d_call: TRBD2; cdr3_aa: CASSPDSGGAQETQYF; cdr3_nt: TGTGCCAGCAGTCCCGATAGCGGGGGGGCCCAAGAGACCCAGTACTTC
clone_size: many; j_call: TRBJ2-5; v_call: TRBV29-1; d_call: TRBD1; cdr3_aa: CSAKRTGETQYF; cdr3_nt: TGCAGCGCTAAAAGGACAGGGGAGACCCAGTACTTC
clone_size: .; j_call: TRBJ1-1; v_call: TRBV7-2; d_call: .; cdr3_aa: CASSTRQPRDTEAFF; cdr3_nt: TGTGCCAGCAGCACACGACAGCCCAGGGACACTGAAGCTTTCTTT
clone_size: few; j_call: TRBJ2-2; v_call: TRBV5-1; d_call: .; cdr3_aa: CASSLWPRGGGELFF; cdr3_nt: TGCGCCAGCAGCTTGTGGCCCCGAGGGGGCGGGGAGCTGTTTTTT